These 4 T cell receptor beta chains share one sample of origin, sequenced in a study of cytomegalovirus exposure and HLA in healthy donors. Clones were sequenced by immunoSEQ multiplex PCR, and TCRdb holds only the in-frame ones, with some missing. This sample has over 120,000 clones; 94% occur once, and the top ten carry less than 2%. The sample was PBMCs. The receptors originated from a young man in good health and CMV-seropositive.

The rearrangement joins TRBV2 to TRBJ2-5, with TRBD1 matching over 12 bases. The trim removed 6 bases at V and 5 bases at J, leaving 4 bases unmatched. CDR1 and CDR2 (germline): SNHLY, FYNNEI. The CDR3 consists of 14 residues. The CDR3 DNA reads TGTGCCAGCAGCGGGACAGGGGGCTTGGAGACCCAGTACTTC. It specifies CASSGTGGLETQYF. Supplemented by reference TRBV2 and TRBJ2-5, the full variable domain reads EPEVTQTPSHQVTQMGQEVILRCVPISNHLYFYWYRQILGQKVEFLVSFYNNEISEKSEIFDDQFSVERPDGSNFTLKIRSTKLEDSAMYFCASSGTGGLETQYFGPGTRLLVL.

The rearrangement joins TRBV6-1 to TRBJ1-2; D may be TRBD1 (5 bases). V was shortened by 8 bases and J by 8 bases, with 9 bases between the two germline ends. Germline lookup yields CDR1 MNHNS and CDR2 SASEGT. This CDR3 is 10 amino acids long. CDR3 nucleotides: TGTGCCAGCTTTTCAGGGGGCTACACCTTC. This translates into CASFSGGYTF.

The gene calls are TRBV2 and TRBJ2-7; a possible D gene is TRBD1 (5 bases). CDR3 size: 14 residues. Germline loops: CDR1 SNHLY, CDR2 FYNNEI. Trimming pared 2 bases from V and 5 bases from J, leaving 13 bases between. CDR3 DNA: TGTGCCAGCAGTGAAAGGGGTGGGGTCCACGAGCAGTACTTC. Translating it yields CASSERGGVHEQYF.

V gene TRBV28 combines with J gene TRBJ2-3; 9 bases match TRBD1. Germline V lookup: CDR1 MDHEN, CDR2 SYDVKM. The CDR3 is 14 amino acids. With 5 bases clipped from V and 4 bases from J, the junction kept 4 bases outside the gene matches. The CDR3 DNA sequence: TGTGCCAGCAGTCCTCGGGACAGGGCAGATACGCAGTATTTT. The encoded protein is CASSPRDRADTQYF.